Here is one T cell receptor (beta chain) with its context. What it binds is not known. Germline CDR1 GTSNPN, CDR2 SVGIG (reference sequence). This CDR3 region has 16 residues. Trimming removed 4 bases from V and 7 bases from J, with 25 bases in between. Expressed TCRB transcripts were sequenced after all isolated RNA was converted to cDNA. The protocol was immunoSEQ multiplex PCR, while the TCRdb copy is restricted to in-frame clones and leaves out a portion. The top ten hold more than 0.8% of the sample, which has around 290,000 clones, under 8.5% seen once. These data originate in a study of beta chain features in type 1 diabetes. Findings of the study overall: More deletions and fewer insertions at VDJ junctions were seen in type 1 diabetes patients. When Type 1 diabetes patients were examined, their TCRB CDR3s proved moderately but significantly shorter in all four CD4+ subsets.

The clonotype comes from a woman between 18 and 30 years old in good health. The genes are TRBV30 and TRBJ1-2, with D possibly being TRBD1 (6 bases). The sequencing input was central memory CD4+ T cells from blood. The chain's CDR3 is CAWIKDSLPSRGGYTF. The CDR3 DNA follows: TGTGCCTGGATTAAGGACAGTTTACCTTCTCGGGGTGGCTACACCTTC.